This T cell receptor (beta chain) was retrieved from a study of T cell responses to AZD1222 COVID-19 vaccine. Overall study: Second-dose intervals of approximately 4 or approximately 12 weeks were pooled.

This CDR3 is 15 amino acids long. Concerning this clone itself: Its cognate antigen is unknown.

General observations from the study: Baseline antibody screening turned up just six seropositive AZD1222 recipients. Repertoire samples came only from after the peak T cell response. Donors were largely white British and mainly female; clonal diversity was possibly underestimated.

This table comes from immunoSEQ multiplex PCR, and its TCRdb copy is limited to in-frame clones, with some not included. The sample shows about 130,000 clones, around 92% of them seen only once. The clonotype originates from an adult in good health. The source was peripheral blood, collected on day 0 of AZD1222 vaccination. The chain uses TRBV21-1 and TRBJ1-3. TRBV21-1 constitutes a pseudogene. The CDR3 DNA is TGTGCCAGCATCCAGAAGGAGAGCTCTGGAAACACCATATATTTT. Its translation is CASIQKESSGNTIYF.